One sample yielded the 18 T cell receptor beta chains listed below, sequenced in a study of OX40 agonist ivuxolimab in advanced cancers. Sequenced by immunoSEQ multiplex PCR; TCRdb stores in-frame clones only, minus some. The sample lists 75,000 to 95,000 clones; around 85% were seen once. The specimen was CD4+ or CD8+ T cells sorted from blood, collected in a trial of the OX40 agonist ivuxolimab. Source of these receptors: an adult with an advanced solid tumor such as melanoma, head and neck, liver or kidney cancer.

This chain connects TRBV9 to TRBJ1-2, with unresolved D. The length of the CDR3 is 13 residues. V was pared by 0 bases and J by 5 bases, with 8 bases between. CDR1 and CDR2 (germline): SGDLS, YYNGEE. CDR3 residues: CASSVGAGYGYTF. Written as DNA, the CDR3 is TGTGCCAGCAGCGTAGGGGCAGGATATGGCTACACCTTC.

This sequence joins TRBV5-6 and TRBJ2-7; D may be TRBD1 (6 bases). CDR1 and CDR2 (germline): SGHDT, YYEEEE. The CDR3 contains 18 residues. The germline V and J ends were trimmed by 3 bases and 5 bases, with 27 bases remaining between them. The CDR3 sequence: CASSCEIGGAACYHEQYV. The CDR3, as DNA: TGTGCCAGCAGCTGCGAGATAGGGGGAGCCGCTTGCTACCACGAGCAGTACGTC.

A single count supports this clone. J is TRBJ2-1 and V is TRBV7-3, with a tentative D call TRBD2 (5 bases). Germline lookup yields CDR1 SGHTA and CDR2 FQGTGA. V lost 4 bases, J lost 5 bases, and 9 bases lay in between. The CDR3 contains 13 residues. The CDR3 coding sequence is TGTGCCAGCAGCTCCGGGAATCACAATGAGCAGTTCTTC. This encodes CASSSGNHNEQFF.

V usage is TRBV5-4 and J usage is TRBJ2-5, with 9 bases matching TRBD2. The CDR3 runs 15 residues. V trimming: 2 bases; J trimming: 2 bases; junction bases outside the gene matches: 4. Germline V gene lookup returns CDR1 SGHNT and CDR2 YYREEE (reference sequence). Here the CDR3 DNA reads TGTGCCAGCAGCTTTCTAGCGGGGATACAAGAGACCCAGTACTTC. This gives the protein CASSFLAGIQETQYF.

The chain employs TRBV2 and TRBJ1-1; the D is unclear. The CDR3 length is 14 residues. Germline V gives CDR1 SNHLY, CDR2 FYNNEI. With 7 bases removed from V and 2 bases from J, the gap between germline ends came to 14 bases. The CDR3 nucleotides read TGTGCCAGCACCATTCGGGATTTCAACACTGAAGCTTTCTTT. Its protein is CASTIRDFNTEAFF. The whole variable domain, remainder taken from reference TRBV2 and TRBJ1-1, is EPEVTQTPSHQVTQMGQEVILRCVPISNHLYFYWYRQILGQKVEFLVSFYNNEISEKSEIFDDQFSVERPDGSNFTLKIRSTKLEDSAMYFCASTIRDFNTEAFFGQGTRLTVV.

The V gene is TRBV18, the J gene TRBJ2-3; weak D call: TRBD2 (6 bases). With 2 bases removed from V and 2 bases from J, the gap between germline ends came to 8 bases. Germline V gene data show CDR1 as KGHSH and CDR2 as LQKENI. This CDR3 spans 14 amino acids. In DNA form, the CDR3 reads TGTGCCAGCTCACCAAGGCGGGACACAGATACGCAGTATTTT. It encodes CASSPRRDTDTQYF.

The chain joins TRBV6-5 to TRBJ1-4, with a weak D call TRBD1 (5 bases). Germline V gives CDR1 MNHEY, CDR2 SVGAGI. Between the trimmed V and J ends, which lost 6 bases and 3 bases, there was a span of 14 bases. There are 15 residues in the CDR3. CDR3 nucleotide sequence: TGTGCCAGCAGACATGCAGGGCTGGCTAATGAAAAACTGTTTTTT. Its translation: CASRHAGLANEKLFF.

CDR3 loop: CASSSGPVNEQFF. CDR3 bases: TGTGCCAGCAGCTCAGGACCGGTCAATGAGCAGTTCTTC. The chain is built from TRBV5-4 and TRBJ2-1; D gene uncertain. The V end was cut by 3 bases, the J end by 6 bases, with 10 bases between. The CDR3 covers 13 residues. Germline V gene lookup returns CDR1 SGHNT and CDR2 YYREEE (reference sequence).

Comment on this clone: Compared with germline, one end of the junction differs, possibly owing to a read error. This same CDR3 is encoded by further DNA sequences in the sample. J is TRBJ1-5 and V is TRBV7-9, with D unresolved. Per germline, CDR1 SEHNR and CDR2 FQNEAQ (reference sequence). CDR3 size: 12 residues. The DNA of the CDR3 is TGTGCCAGTAGCTTTAGCAATCAGCCCCAGCATTTT. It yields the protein CASSFSNQPQHF.

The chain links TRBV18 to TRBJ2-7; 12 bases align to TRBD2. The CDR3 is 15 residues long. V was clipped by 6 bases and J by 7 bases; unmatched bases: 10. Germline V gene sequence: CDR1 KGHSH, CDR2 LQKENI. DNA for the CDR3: TGTGCCAGCTCGCCTAACGGACTAGCGGGGTTGGAGCAGTACGTC. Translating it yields CASSPNGLAGLEQYV.

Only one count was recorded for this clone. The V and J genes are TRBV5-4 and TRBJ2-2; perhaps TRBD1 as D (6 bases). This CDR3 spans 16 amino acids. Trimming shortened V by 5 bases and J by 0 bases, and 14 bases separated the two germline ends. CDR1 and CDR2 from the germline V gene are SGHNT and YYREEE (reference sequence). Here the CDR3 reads CASRSDSRSNTGELFF. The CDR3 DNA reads TGTGCCAGCAGGTCGGACAGTCGGTCGAACACCGGGGAGCTGTTTTTT.

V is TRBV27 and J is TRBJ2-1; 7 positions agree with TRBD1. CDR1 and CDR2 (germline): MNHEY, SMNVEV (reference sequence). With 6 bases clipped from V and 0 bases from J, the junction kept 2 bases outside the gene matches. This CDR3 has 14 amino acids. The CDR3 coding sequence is TGTGCCAGCAGAACAGGGGCCTCCTACAATGAGCAGTTCTTC. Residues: CASRTGASYNEQFF.

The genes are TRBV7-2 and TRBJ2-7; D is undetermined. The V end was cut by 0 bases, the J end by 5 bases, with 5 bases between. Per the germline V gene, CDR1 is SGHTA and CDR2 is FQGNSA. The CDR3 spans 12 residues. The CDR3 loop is CASSLADHEQYF. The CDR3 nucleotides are TGTGCCAGCAGCTTAGCGGACCACGAGCAGTACTTC.

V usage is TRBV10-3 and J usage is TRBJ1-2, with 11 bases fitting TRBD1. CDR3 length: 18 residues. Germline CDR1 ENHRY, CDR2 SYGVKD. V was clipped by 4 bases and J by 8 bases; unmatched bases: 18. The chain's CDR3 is CAISGSGQGARSVGGYTF. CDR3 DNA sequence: TGTGCCATCAGTGGATCTGGACAGGGGGCGAGGAGCGTTGGAGGCTACACCTTC.

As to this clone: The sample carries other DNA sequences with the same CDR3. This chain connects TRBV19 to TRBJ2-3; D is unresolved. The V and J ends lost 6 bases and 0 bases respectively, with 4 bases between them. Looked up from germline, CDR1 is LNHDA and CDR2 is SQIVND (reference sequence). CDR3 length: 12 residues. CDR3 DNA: TGTGCCAGTAGCTATAGCACAGATACGCAGTATTTT. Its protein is CASSYSTDTQYF.

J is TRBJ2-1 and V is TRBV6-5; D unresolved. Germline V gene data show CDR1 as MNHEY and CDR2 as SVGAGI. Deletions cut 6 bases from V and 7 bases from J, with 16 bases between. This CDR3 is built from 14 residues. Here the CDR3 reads CASRLAGSGNEQFF. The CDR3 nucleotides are TGTGCCAGCAGGTTAGCAGGTTCCGGTAATGAGCAGTTCTTC.

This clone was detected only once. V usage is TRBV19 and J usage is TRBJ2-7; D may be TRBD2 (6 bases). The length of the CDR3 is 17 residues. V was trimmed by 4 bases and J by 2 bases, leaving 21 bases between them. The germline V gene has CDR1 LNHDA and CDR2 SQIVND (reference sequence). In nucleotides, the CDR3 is TGTGCCAGTAGTACCTCCAGGAGGGGAACGAGCCCCTACGAGCAGTACTTC. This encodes CASSTSRRGTSPYEQYF. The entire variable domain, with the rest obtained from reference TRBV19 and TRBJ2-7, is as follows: DGGITQSPKYLFRKEGQNVTLSCEQNLNHDAMYWYRQDPGQGLRLIYYSQIVNDFQKGDIAEGYSVSREKKESFPLTVTSAQKNPTAFYLCASSTSRRGTSPYEQYFGPGTRLTVT.

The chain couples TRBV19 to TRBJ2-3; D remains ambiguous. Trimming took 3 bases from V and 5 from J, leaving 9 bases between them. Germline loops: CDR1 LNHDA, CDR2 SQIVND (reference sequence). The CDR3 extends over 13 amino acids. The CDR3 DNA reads TGTGCCAGTAGTATTCGGGTCTTAGATACGCAGTATTTT. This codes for CASSIRVLDTQYF. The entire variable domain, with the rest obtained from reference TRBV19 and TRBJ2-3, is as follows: DGGITQSPKYLFRKEGQNVTLSCEQNLNHDAMYWYRQDPGQGLRLIYYSQIVNDFQKGDIAEGYSVSREKKESFPLTVTSAQKNPTAFYLCASSIRVLDTQYFGPGTRLTVL.